Each of the 26 T cell receptor beta chains below was sequenced from the same sample in a study of blood T cells in healthy people across ages. A second 7 to 11 cycle PCR used barcoded and J-beta primers. TCRdb itself ran the 5' RACE reads through MiXCR, one entry per CDR3 protein. The data hold hundreds of thousands of distinct CDR3 sequences, with around 20% observed a single time. Sequencing was carried out using blood. The origin of the receptors is a man in his 70s in good health.

In its sample, this clonotype was seen a few times. Compared with germline, one end of the junction differs, possibly owing to a read error. This CDR3 reads CASSADWGSYNEQFF. Written as DNA, the CDR3 is TGTGCCAGCAGCGCAGACTGGGGTTCCTACAACGAGCAGTTCTTC. This rearrangement joins TRBV9 to TRBJ2-1, with D uncertain. This CDR3 is 15 amino acids long. Germline values: CDR1 SGDLS, CDR2 YYNGEE.

The CDR3 is CASSHGLALNTGELFF. The CDR3 region has the DNA TGTGCCAGCAGCCACGGGCTAGCGCTGAACACCGGGGAGCTGTTTTTT. The chain combines TRBV3-1 with TRBJ2-2; D might be TRBD2 (6 bases). Deletions cut 3 bases from V and 1 base from J, with 12 bases between. Germline V gives CDR1 LGHDT, CDR2 YNNKEL (reference sequence). This CDR3 has 16 residues. Full variable domain (missing parts from reference TRBV3-1 and TRBJ2-2): DTAVSQTPKYLVTQMGNDKSIKCEQNLGHDTMYWYKQDSKKFLKIMFSYNNKELIINETVPNRFSPKSPDKAHLNLHINSLELGDSAVYFCASSHGLALNTGELFFGEGSRLTVL.

This chain links TRBV6-1 with TRBJ2-1; TRBD1 aligns across 9 bases. The CDR3 extends over 14 amino acids. Unmatched junction bases numbered 9, after V lost 7 bases and J lost 8 bases. Germline V gives CDR1 MNHNS, CDR2 SASEGT. The CDR3 DNA sequence: TGTGCCAGCATAAGGACAGGGGTCCGGGATGAGCAGTTCTTC. Protein product: CASIRTGVRDEQFF.

This clonotype was seen a handful of times. The chain is built from TRBV20-1 and TRBJ1-5, with a tentative D call TRBD1 (5 bases). V was trimmed by 5 bases and J by 2 bases, leaving 10 bases between them. Germline V gene lookup returns CDR1 DFQATT and CDR2 SNEGSKA (reference sequence). The CDR3 is 13 residues long. The CDR3 is CSAQGLRNQPQHF. In nucleotides, the CDR3 is TGCAGTGCTCAGGGTTTGCGCAATCAGCCCCAGCATTTT.

This sequence joins TRBV28 and TRBJ2-3; 7 bases fit TRBD2. Germline V gene lookup returns CDR1 MDHEN and CDR2 SYDVKM. The CDR3 spans 14 residues. The junction had 6 bases not matched to a gene; V was cut back by 7 bases and J by 2 bases. The CDR3 DNA reads as TGTGCCAGCACGCCGGGACTACACACAGATACGCAGTATTTT. It codes for CASTPGLHTDTQYF.

This chain connects TRBV29-1 to TRBJ1-2; D may be TRBD1 (5 bases). The length of the CDR3 is 13 residues. The V gene lost 2 bases and the J gene lost 4 bases, with 11 bases spanning the gap. Germline CDR1 and CDR2: SQVTM and ANQGSEA. CDR3 sequence: CSVELGGIYGYTF. For the CDR3, the DNA is TGCAGCGTTGAACTGGGGGGTATCTATGGCTACACCTTC.

The rearrangement links TRBV4-3 to TRBJ2-5; D tentatively reads TRBD1 or TRBD2 (5 bases each). With 4 bases removed from V and 2 bases from J, the gap between germline ends came to 17 bases. From germline, CDR1 is LGHNA and CDR2 YSLEER. There are 16 residues in the CDR3. The CDR3 bases are TGCGCCAGCAGCCCGGTTCCCGGGACCCCACAAGAGACCCAGTACTTC. Translation gives CASSPVPGTPQETQYF.

This clonotype has only one observation. The chain has TRBV6-2 or TRBV6-3 and TRBJ2-3; D is unclear. Trimming stripped 2 bases from V and 4 bases from J, with 10 bases between. This CDR3 spans 14 amino acids. Germline V gene sequence: CDR1 MNHEY, CDR2 SVGEGT. The CDR3 loop reads CASSYQLDPDTQYF. For the CDR3, the DNA is TGTGCCAGCAGTTACCAGCTTGATCCAGATACGCAGTATTTT.

This chain joins TRBV6-1 and TRBJ2-2, with a possible D match to TRBD2 (5 bases). V was pared by 6 bases and J by 0 bases, with 11 bases between. Germline CDR1 reads MNHNS; CDR2 reads SASEGT. This CDR3 has 15 amino acids. CDR3 in DNA: TGTGCCAGCAGAAGTAGCGAAACGAACACCGGGGAGCTGTTTTTT. Protein sequence: CASRSSETNTGELFF.

This clonotype appeared a few times. The chain has TRBV29-1 and TRBJ2-3; D uncertain. The CDR3 covers 12 residues. Trimming removed 3 bases at V and 4 bases at J, with 8 bases between. Germline V gene lookup returns CDR1 SQVTM and CDR2 ANQGSEA. CDR3 amino acids: CSVEAGADTQYF. CDR3 nucleotides: TGCAGCGTTGAGGCTGGGGCAGATACGCAGTATTTT.

This clonotype came up a few times. The gene calls are TRBV12-3 or TRBV12-4 and TRBJ2-5; 9 bases line up with TRBD2. The end of the DNA is better explained by TRBJ2-1, so the J call may be wrong. The CDR3 contains 15 residues. The CDR3 spells CASSLWREGRDEQFF. CDR3 DNA sequence: TGTGCCAGCAGTTTATGGCGGGAGGGCCGGGATGAGCAGTTCTTC.

This sequence joins TRBV19 and TRBJ1-6; 8 bases agree with TRBD1. With 6 bases clipped from V and 11 bases from J, the junction kept 6 bases outside the gene matches. CDR3 length: 13 residues. Germline assignment: CDR1 LNHDA and CDR2 SQIVND (reference sequence). In DNA form, the CDR3 reads TGTGCCAGTAGCTACAGGGACAGGACACCCCTCCACTTT. Translation gives CASSYRDRTPLHF.

This clonotype occurred once. The chain has TRBV3-1 and TRBJ2-5, with 7 bases lining up with TRBD1. The J call is uncertain, as TRBJ2-7 better fits the DNA end. Germline CDR1 is LGHDT and CDR2 is YNNKEL (reference sequence). There are 16 residues in the CDR3. The CDR3 DNA reads as TGTGCCAGCAGCCACGGATGGACAGGCCAGTCCTACGAGCAGTACTTC. Protein product: CASSHGWTGQSYEQYF.

The chain recombines TRBV2 with TRBJ2-1; 7 bases match TRBD1. In germline, CDR1 is SNHLY, CDR2 FYNNEI. The V segment lost 1 base and the J segment 9 bases; nucleotides outside the gene matches: 9. The CDR3 spans 15 residues. The CDR3 loop reads CASSEDRGPRGEQFF. Here the CDR3 DNA reads TGTGCCAGCAGTGAAGATAGGGGGCCTCGGGGTGAGCAGTTCTTC.

This clonotype was seen only a few times. This chain uses TRBV28 with TRBJ2-7; D might be TRBD2 (6 bases). Germline loops: CDR1 MDHEN, CDR2 SYDVKM. CDR3 length: 13 residues. Trimming took 2 bases from V and 3 from J, leaving 8 bases between them. The CDR3 loop is CASSLQDYYEQYF. The DNA for the CDR3 is TGTGCCAGCAGTTTACAGGACTACTACGAGCAGTACTTC.

The gene calls are TRBV6-1 and TRBJ2-5, with TRBD1 matching over 10 bases. V was clipped by 6 bases and J by 4 bases; unmatched bases: 8. This CDR3 contains 15 residues. The germline V gene encodes CDR1 MNHNS and CDR2 SASEGT. The chain's CDR3 is CASRRTGTGAETQYF. The CDR3 DNA reads as TGTGCCAGCAGGCGAACTGGGACAGGGGCAGAGACCCAGTACTTC.

The rearrangement joins TRBV7-9 to TRBJ1-1; D unclear. The CDR3 is 12 residues long. V lost 5 bases to trimming and J lost 6 bases, with 10 bases between them. Germline-derived CDR1 and CDR2 are SEHNR and FQNEAQ (reference sequence). The CDR3 loop is CASSPAVAEAFF. In DNA, the CDR3 is TGTGCCAGCAGCCCAGCTGTCGCTGAAGCTTTCTTT.

The gene calls are TRBV7-2 and TRBJ2-5; D gene ambiguous. The J call may be wrong; the DNA end is better matched by TRBJ2-7. The CDR3 has 13 residues. Germline V gene data show CDR1 as SGHTA and CDR2 as FQGNSA. The chain's CDR3 is CASSSVSLYEQYF. CDR3 sequence (DNA): TGTGCCAGCAGCTCGGTCAGCCTCTACGAGCAGTACTTC.

Here the CDR3 DNA reads TGTGCCAGCAGCCAAGATTTGGGACAGAAGCAGTACTTC. This translates into CASSQDLGQKQYF. The rearrangement uses TRBV14 and TRBJ2-7; TRBD1 matches 7 bases. V shed 0 bases, J shed 8 bases, and the junction held 4 bases outside the gene matches. The CDR3 spans 13 residues. Germline CDR1 is SGHDN and CDR2 is FVKESK.

The chain carries TRBV7-2 and TRBJ1-4; 7 bases are a match to TRBD1. The V and J ends lost 5 bases and 3 bases, in that order; junction bases with no gene match: 9. The CDR3 totals 16 residues. The germline gives CDR1 SGHTA, CDR2 FQGNSA. The CDR3 reads CASSRGQARANEKLFF. CDR3 coding DNA: TGTGCCAGCAGCCGCGGACAGGCCAGGGCTAATGAAAAACTGTTTTTT.

The chain couples TRBV9 to TRBJ2-5; D remains unclear. The CDR3 consists of 13 residues. Germline V gives CDR1 SGDLS, CDR2 YYNGEE. The V end was cut by 0 bases, the J end by 4 bases, with 7 bases between. CDR3: CASSVGPGETQYF. The CDR3 DNA is TGTGCCAGCAGCGTAGGGCCGGGAGAGACCCAGTACTTC.

A few counts support this clonotype. CDR3 loop: CAISPGLKSTGELFF. The CDR3 DNA follows: TGTGCCATCAGCCCGGGACTTAAATCCACCGGGGAGCTGTTTTTT. This chain uses TRBV10-3 with TRBJ2-2, with a weak D call TRBD2 (6 bases). CDR1 and CDR2 from the germline V gene are ENHRY and SYGVKD. This CDR3 spans 15 amino acids. V lost 6 bases, J lost 4 bases, and 15 bases lay in between.

The rearrangement links TRBV20-1 to TRBJ2-1, with 8 nucleotides matching TRBD1. V was pared by 5 bases and J by 12 bases, with 12 bases of the junction left unmatched. Germline V gives CDR1 DFQATT, CDR2 SNEGSKA (reference sequence). The CDR3 runs to 13 residues. CDR3 sequence: CSAAGQGGSGQFF. The CDR3 bases are TGCAGTGCTGCTGGACAGGGAGGTAGTGGGCAGTTCTTC.

This chain links TRBV9 with TRBJ2-7; 7 bases align to TRBD2. The CDR3 runs to 15 residues. CDR1 is SGDLS and CDR2 is YYNGEE in the germline V gene. The V and J ends lost 1 base and 7 bases, in that order; junction bases with no gene match: 11. The CDR3 loop reads CASSVSPSTSYEQYF. In DNA, the CDR3 is TGTGCCAGCAGCGTAAGCCCCTCGACTAGCTATGAGCAGTACTTC.

The V gene is TRBV10-3, the J gene TRBJ2-3, with 7 bases that match TRBD1. This CDR3 has 12 amino acids. The J segment lost 5 bases and the V segment lost 6 bases, leaving 2 bases of the junction unmatched. CDR1 and CDR2 (germline): ENHRY, SYGVKD. The CDR3, as DNA: TGTGCCATCAGAACAGGGGTAGATACGCAGTATTTT. This gives the protein CAIRTGVDTQYF.

This chain links TRBV19 with TRBJ2-4; D unresolved. The V end was cut by 3 bases, the J end by 8 bases, with 17 bases between. The CDR3 covers 15 residues. CDR1 and CDR2 from the germline V gene are LNHDA and SQIVND (reference sequence). This CDR3 is CASSMDHLGVDIQYF. CDR3 DNA sequence: TGTGCCAGTAGTATGGACCATTTGGGTGTCGACATTCAGTACTTC.